One and the same sample provided the 2 T cell receptor beta chains below, sequenced in a study of low-dose radiotherapy and immunotherapy resistance in tumors. Alpha and beta chains were covered, as first-strand cDNA relied on TRAV- and TRBV-specific primers. The authors ran 15 to 20 PCR cycles to amplify TCRs with a constant-region primer and V-primer adapter. TCRdb processed the reads anew with MiXCR; each CDR3 protein has one entry. The sample gives thousands of distinct CDR3 sequences, under 75% of which show up once; roughly an eighth is in the top ten. The origin of the receptors is a human donor with advanced metastatic prostate, ovarian, gallbladder or colorectal cancer (not recorded which). This table probably holds off-target reads from a library built for another chain.

This chain's CDR3 is CASSPGQSDTYEQYF. CDR3 DNA: TGTGCCAGCTCACCGGGGCAGAGTGACACCTACGAGCAGTACTTC. The chain is built from TRBV18 and TRBJ2-7; D perhaps matches TRBD1 (5 bases). The CDR3 has 15 residues. V lost 3 bases and J lost 2, with 14 bases in between. The germline V gene has CDR1 KGHSH and CDR2 LQKENI.

The V and J genes are TRBV27 and TRBJ2-1; 16 nucleotides agree with TRBD2. The CDR3 is made up of 18 amino acids. V lost 5 bases and J lost 2; bases outside the gene matches: 6. Germline V gene data show CDR1 as MNHEY and CDR2 as SMNVEV (reference sequence). The CDR3 DNA follows: TGTGCCAGCAGTCTCTTGGGACTAGCGGGAGGGACCTACAATGAGCAGTTCTTC. Its translation: CASSLLGLAGGTYNEQFF.